This TCR beta chain stems from a study of T cell responses to AZD1222 COVID-19 vaccine (dated by TCRdb to the early 2020s). At the level of the whole study: Because spike-specific TCR depth and breadth did not differ between the two schedules, AZD1222 recipients who got a second dose at roughly 4 weeks were pooled with those who got a second dose at roughly 12 weeks. Trial participants were enrolled by age into 18-55, 56-69 and 70-plus year subgroups, with around 140, 26 and 57 TCR-sequenced participants respectively. TCR sequencing covered 230 to 250 trial participants: 207 given two doses of AZD1222 and about 26 given two doses of MenACWY control vaccine. Overall study results and their limits: Participants were mostly white British, with more females than males. The authors suggested clonal diversity may have been underestimated. Only five or six AZD1222 recipients were SARS-CoV-2 seropositive at baseline, limiting conclusions about previously exposed vaccinees. In the small 56-69-year group, the increase in depth fell short of significance, most likely because of low power. After two AZD1222 doses, spike-specific TCR breadth and depth were significantly higher than at day 0 and than in MenACWY recipients. Vaccine-associated CD4 TCRs spanned the whole spike protein, with dominant responses in regions 160-218 and 743-854. Reportedly, close to half of the unique spike-specific TCRs recognized epitopes lying outside the regions that are mutated in the B.1.351 and B.1.1.7 variants. Because no day 14 peak-response samples were available, repertoires were characterized only after the peak T cell response.

The sample's time point label is to be understood as: baseline before first vaccination. Samples from vaccinated people were obtained from the UK trials COV001 and COV002, which included a single-blind randomized controlled phase 2/3 trial of AZD1222 (ChAdOx1 nCoV-19) in healthy adults. For TCRbeta chain sequencing, PBMC samples were collected from trial participants at day 0 and at day 28 after the second dose. V sheds 5 bases and J sheds 10 bases, leaving 24 bases between their ends. Sequences MNHEY (CDR1) and SMNVEV (CDR2) are obtained from the germline V gene (reference sequence). From the cysteine through the phenylalanine, the CDR3 covers 17 amino acids. The CDR3 DNA has 51 bases and is translated from base 1. For this clone: The antigen it binds to is not known. Qualities for individual bases were not recorded, and no much larger clone is one base off.

The CDR3 regions of human TCRbeta chains were subjected to immunosequencing. From the authors' description of their analysis: TCRs in the repertoires were compared against a reference library of SARS-CoV-2-specific TCRs that had been generated with the MIRA antigen-specificity platform. Breadth meant the fraction of unique TCRs that were SARS-CoV-2-associated, whereas depth meant the fraction of total T cells that were SARS-CoV-2-associated. Each spike-specific TCR was assigned to its reactive spike region and to a CD4 or CD8 class using the MIRA data. Log10-transformed breadth and depth values were compared by one-way ANOVA with Sidak's multiple comparisons tests. What TCRdb holds here is the immuneACCESS table cut down to in-frame rearrangements. Part of the clones is not present; checked against another copy, under half of the missing clones reflect an unresolved V gene, and the others are unexplained. V and J calls and clone size come straight from that table; D and trimming were deduced from the DNA. The sample data list about 150,000 clones, and about 92% of these were observed just once. The top ten hold roughly 9% of the sample.

The chain employs TRBV27 and TRBJ1-6; the D gene is possibly TRBD1, with 5 bases matching. The TCR sequence derives from an adult in good health. Specimen: peripheral blood, collected on day 0 of AZD1222 vaccination. The encoded CDR3 is CASSPHIDSLIRSPLHF. The nucleotides read TGTGCCAGCAGTCCTCACATAGACAGCCTAATTAGGTCACCCCTCCACTTT.